Sequencing of this T cell receptor beta chain was carried out in a study of cytomegalovirus exposure and HLA in healthy donors. PCR was performed using 60 Vbeta and 13 Jbeta primers. Libraries were prepared by immunoSEQ multiplex PCR; TCRdb keeps only in-frame clonotypes and omits some of them. This table has about 77,000 clones, around 84% appearing once. Points from the study as a whole: A reported reduction in N-insertions relative to the approximately 600-donor mean was seen in an Asian-associated ancestry cluster in a later analysis. Most TCR beta V segments were productive about 90% or about 30% of the time in an earlier analysis.

CDR1 and CDR2 from the germline V gene are SGHAT and FQDESV (reference sequence). CDR3 length: 14 residues. V lost 2 bases, J lost 2 bases, and 9 bases lay in between. Details on this clone: Its target is not known.

Specimen: PBMCs. This sequence originates from a man in his forties in good health and CMV-seronegative. The genes are TRBV11-1 and TRBJ2-5, with D tentatively TRBD1 (5 bases). Here the CDR3 reads CASSLRTIQETQYF. CDR3 nucleotide sequence: TGTGCCAGCAGCTTAAGGACAATTCAAGAGACCCAGTACTTC.